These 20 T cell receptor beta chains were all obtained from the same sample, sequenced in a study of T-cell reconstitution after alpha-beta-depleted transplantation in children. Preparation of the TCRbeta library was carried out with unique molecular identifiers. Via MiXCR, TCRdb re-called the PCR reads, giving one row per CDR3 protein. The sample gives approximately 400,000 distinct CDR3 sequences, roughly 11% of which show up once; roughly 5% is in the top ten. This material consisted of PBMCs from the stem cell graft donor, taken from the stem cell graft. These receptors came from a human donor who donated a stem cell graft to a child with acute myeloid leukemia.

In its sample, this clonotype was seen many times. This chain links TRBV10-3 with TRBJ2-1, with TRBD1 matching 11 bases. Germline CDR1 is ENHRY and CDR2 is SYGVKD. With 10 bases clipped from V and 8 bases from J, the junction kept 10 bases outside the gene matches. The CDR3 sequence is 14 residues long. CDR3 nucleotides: TGTGCCACCTCCACGGGACAGGGGGTCCATGAGCAGTTCTTC. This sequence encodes CATSTGQGVHEQFF.

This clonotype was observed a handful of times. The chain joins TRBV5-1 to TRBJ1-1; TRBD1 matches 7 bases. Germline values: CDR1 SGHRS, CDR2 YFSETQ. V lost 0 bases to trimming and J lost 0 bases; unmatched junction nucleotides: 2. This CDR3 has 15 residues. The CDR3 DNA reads TGCGCCAGCAGCTTGGAGGGACAGATGAACACTGAAGCTTTCTTT. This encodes CASSLEGQMNTEAFF.

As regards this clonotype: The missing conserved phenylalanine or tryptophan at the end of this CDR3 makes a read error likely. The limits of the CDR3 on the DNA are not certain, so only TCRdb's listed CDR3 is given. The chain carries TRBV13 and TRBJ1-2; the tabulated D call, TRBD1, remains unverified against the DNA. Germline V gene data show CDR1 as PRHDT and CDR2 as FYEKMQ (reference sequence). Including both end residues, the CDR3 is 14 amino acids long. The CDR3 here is CASSLTHGTGTPSL.

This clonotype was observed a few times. For the CDR3, the DNA is TGTGCCAGCAGCCCCACAGGGGCCCTCACAGATACGCAGTATTTT. The encoded protein is CASSPTGALTDTQYF. The chain links TRBV7-3 to TRBJ2-3, with 7 bases lining up with TRBD1. The CDR3 contains 15 residues. Germline V gene sequence: CDR1 SGHTA, CDR2 FQGTGA. The junction had 7 bases not matched to a gene; V was cut back by 5 bases and J by 2 bases.

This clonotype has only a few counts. CDR3 sequence: CASSDPSSITQYF. CDR3 bases: TGTGCCAGCAGTGACCCCTCTTCTATAACCCAGTACTTC. The chain uses TRBV25-1 and TRBJ2-5, with no clear D. The germline CDR1 and CDR2 sequences are MGHDK and SYGVNS. The CDR3 has 13 amino acids. V lost 3 bases and J 8 bases, leaving 13 bases between the germline ends.

For the CDR3, the DNA is TGTGCCAGCAGCTTTTCCGTTTTCGATGAGCAGTTCTTC. Translation: CASSFSVFDEQFF. The chain has TRBV7-2 and TRBJ2-1; D not resolved. V was trimmed by 3 bases and J by 8 bases, leaving 11 bases between them. The germline CDR1 and CDR2 sequences are SGHTA and FQGNSA. The CDR3 totals 13 residues.

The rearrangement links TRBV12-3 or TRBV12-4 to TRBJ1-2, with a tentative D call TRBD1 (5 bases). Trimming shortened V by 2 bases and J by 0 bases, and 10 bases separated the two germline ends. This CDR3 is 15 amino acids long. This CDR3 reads CASSLIGGANYGYTF. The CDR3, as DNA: TGTGCCAGCAGTTTAATCGGGGGTGCTAACTATGGCTACACCTTC.

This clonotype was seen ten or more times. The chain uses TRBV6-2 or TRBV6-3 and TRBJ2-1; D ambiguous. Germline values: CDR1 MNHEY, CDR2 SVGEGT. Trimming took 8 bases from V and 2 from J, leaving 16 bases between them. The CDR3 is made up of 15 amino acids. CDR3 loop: CASALGFGAYNEQFF. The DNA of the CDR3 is TGTGCCAGCGCGCTGGGGTTTGGCGCCTACAATGAGCAGTTCTTC.

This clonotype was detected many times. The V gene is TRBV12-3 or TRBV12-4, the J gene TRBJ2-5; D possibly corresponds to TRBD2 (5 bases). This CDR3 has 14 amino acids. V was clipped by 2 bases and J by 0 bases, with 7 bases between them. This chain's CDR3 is CASSLWENQETQYF. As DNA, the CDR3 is TGTGCCAGCAGTTTATGGGAGAACCAAGAGACCCAGTACTTC.

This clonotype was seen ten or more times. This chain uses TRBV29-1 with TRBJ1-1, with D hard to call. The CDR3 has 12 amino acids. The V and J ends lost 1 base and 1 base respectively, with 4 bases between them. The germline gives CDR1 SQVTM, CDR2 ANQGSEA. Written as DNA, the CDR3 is TGCAGCGTTGAAGGCACGAACACTGAAGCTTTCTTT. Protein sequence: CSVEGTNTEAFF.

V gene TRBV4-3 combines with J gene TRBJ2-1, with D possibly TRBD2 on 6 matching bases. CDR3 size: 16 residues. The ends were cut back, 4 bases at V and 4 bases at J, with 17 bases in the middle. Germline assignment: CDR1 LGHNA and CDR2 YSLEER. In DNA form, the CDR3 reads TGCGCCAGCAGCCCAGGGAGGACCAGCACTTACAATGAGCAGTTCTTC. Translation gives CASSPGRTSTYNEQFF.

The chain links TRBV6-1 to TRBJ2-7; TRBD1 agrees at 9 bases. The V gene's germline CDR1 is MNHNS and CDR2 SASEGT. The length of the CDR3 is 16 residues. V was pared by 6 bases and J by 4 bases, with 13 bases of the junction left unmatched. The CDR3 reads CASRGTGRGRTYEQYF. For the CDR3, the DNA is TGTGCCAGCAGGGGGACAGGGCGGGGGAGAACGTACGAGCAGTACTTC.

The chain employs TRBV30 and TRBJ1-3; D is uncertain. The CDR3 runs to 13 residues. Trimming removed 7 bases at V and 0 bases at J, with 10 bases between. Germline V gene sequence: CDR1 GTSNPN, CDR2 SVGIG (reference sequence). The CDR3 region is CAYSTSSGNTIYF. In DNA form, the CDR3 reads TGTGCCTACTCGACCAGCTCTGGAAACACCATATATTTT.

Here the CDR3 reads CASSPPRAGAQDEKLFF. DNA of the CDR3: TGTGCCAGCTCACCGCCGAGGGCGGGGGCGCAAGATGAAAAACTGTTTTTT. The chain uses TRBV18 and TRBJ1-4; TRBD1 might be the D (6 bases). V dropped 3 bases and J dropped 6 bases, with 20 bases sitting between them. CDR3 size: 17 residues. CDR1 is KGHSH and CDR2 is LQKENI in the germline V gene.

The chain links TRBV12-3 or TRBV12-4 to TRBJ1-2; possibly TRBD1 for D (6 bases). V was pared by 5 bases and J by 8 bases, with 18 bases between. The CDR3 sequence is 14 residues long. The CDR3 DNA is TGTGCCAGCAGTCCGACAGGCGGTCGGGTCGGCTACACCTTC. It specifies CASSPTGGRVGYTF.

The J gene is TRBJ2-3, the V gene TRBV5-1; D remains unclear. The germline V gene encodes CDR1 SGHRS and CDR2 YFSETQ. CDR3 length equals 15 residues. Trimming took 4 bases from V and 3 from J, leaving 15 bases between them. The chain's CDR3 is CASSTSDPQTDTQYF. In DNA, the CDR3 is TGCGCCAGCAGCACATCGGACCCTCAGACAGATACGCAGTATTTT.

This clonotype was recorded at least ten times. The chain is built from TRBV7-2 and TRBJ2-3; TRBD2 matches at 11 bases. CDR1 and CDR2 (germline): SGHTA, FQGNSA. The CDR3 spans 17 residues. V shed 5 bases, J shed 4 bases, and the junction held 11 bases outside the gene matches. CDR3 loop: CASSPRMASGGPDTQYF. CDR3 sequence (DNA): TGTGCCAGCAGCCCTAGAATGGCTAGCGGGGGGCCAGATACGCAGTATTTT.

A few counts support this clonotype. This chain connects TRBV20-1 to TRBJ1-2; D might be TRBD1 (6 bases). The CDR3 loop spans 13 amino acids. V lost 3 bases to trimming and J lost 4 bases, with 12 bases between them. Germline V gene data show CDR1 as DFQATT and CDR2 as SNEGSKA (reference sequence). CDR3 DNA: TGCAGTGCTAGGACAGGCGCCAGCTATGGCTACACCTTC. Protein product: CSARTGASYGYTF.

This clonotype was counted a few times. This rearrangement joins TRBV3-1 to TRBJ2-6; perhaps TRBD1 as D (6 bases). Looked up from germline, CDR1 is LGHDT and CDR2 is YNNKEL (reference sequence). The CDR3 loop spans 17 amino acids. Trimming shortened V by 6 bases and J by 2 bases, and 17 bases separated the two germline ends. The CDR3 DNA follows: TGTGCCAGCAGTCCCCCCCAGGGGAAGGCTGGGGCCAACGTCCTGACTTTC. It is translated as CASSPPQGKAGANVLTF.

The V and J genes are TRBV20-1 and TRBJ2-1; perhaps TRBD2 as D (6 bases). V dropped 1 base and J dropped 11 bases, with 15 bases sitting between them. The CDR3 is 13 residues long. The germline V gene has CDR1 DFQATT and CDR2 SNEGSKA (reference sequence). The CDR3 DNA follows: TGCAGTGCTAGAGCTCCGCTTAGCGGAAAGCAGTTCTTC. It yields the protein CSARAPLSGKQFF.